Below are 26 T cell receptor beta chains sequenced from a single sample in a study of blood T cell repertoires in COVID-19. Clones were read by immunoSEQ multiplex PCR, and TCRdb kept only the in-frame ones, dropping some. The sample shows hundreds of thousands of clones, around 85% of them seen only once. Sequenced sample: peripheral blood. Receptors originate from a man aged 35-49 years with acute or convalescent COVID-19.

V and J are TRBV29-1 and TRBJ2-3, with 7 bases fitting TRBD1. V was pared by 7 bases and J by 1 base, with 2 bases of the junction left unmatched. Germline CDR1 is SQVTM and CDR2 is ANQGSEA. This CDR3 has 12 amino acids. The CDR3 nucleotides are TGCAGCGGAGGGGGCCGCACAGATACGCAGTATTTT. Translating gives CSGGGRTDTQYF.

Concerning this clone: Different DNA sequences within this sample yield the same CDR3. The chain carries TRBV6-5 and TRBJ1-5; 7 positions agree with TRBD1. V was pared by 7 bases and J by 1 base, with 4 bases of the junction left unmatched. There are 14 residues in the CDR3. Germline V gene data show CDR1 as MNHEY and CDR2 as SVGAGI. CDR3: CASNPTGSNQPQHF. CDR3 in DNA: TGTGCCAGCAACCCGACAGGGAGCAATCAGCCCCAGCATTTT.

The chain recombines TRBV5-1 with TRBJ2-3, with TRBD2 matching 10 bases. Unmatched junction bases numbered 8, after V lost 0 bases and J lost 4 bases. This CDR3 is built from 17 residues. From germline, CDR1 is SGHRS and CDR2 YFSETQ. The CDR3 bases are TGCGCCAGCAGCTTGGGTTTTACGGGACTAGCGTCAGATACGCAGTATTTT. Its translation is CASSLGFTGLASDTQYF.

The rearrangement joins TRBV11-2 to TRBJ2-5, with 9 positions matching TRBD2. Germline V gene sequence: CDR1 SGHAT, CDR2 FQNNGV. The V and J ends lost 2 bases and 5 bases, in that order; junction bases with no gene match: 6. There are 15 residues in the CDR3. Here the CDR3 DNA reads TGTGCCAGCAGCTTAATGGCGGGAGGGAGGGAGACCCAGTACTTC. It encodes CASSLMAGGRETQYF.

This clone has a single count. This chain connects TRBV2 to TRBJ1-5, with D possibly being TRBD1 (5 bases). This CDR3 contains 16 residues. CDR1 is SNHLY and CDR2 is FYNNEI in the germline V gene. V lost 6 bases and J lost 3, with 18 bases in between. The DNA for the CDR3 is TGTGCCAGCAGCCTCGGCGGGGGGTATTACAATCAGCCCCAGCATTTT. The encoded protein is CASSLGGGYYNQPQHF.

The chain links TRBV7-2 to TRBJ2-3; tentative D call: TRBD2 (5 bases). V was clipped by 3 bases and J by 0 bases, with 16 bases between them. Per germline, CDR1 SGHTA and CDR2 FQGNSA. This CDR3 has 17 amino acids. This CDR3 reads CASSFSGPITSTDTQYF. Written as DNA, the CDR3 is TGTGCCAGCAGCTTCAGCGGCCCAATAACTAGCACAGATACGCAGTATTTT.

The chain carries TRBV29-1 and TRBJ2-3; 7 bases agree with TRBD1. V trimming: 6 bases; J trimming: 4 bases; junction bases outside the gene matches: 7. Germline CDR1 and CDR2: SQVTM and ANQGSEA. This CDR3 is 13 amino acids long. CDR3 DNA: TGCAGCGTGAGGGGGCTTTCCGCAGATACGCAGTATTTT. It is translated as CSVRGLSADTQYF.

V and J are TRBV4-3 and TRBJ2-7, with 9 bases fitting TRBD2. V trimming: 3 bases; J trimming: 2 bases; junction bases outside the gene matches: 11. The CDR3 runs to 17 residues. Germline V gives CDR1 LGHNA, CDR2 YSLEER. CDR3 coding DNA: TGCGCCAGCAGCCAGGCCGGGACTAGCCTATCCCCCTACGAGCAGTACTTC. This codes for CASSQAGTSLSPYEQYF.

This sequence joins TRBV21-1 and TRBJ1-2. TRBV21-1 is a documented pseudogene. CDR3 length: 16 amino acids. The CDR3 reads CASSKRPGRAPYGYTF. CDR3 coding DNA: TGTGCCAGCAGCAAAAGGCCGGGAAGGGCGCCGTATGGCTACACCTTC.

A single count supports this clone. V and J are TRBV6-5 and TRBJ1-1, with D possibly matching TRBD1 (6 bases). The CDR3 sequence is 13 residues long. Per germline, CDR1 MNHEY and CDR2 SVGAGI. The V and J ends lost 6 bases and 1 base respectively, with 9 bases between them. CDR3 region: CASRTTGNTEAFF. DNA for the CDR3: TGTGCCAGCAGGACGACAGGGAACACTGAAGCTTTCTTT.

This chain links TRBV4-1 with TRBJ1-2; 7 nucleotides align to TRBD1. The trim removed 0 bases at V and 8 bases at J, leaving 6 bases unmatched. Germline values: CDR1 MGHRA, CDR2 YSYEKL. The CDR3 has 14 residues. The CDR3 region is CASSQDRQGEGYTF. CDR3 bases: TGCGCCAGCAGCCAAGATCGTCAGGGGGAGGGCTACACCTTC.

This clone has only one observation. The rearrangement links TRBV5-1 to TRBJ2-7, with a weak D call TRBD2 (5 bases). The CDR3 is 12 amino acids. CDR1 SGHRS and CDR2 YFSETQ come from the germline V gene. V was cut by 4 bases and J by 6 bases, with 11 bases left in between. CDR3 bases: TGCGCCAGCAGCCGGGAAGGACTCGAGCAGTACTTC. It codes for CASSREGLEQYF.

The V and J genes are TRBV6-1 and TRBJ2-3, with 8 positions matching TRBD2. Germline V gives CDR1 MNHNS, CDR2 SASEGT. Unmatched junction bases numbered 6, after V lost 3 bases and J lost 7 bases. This CDR3 contains 14 residues. In DNA form, the CDR3 reads TGTGCCAGCAGTGAGCCCGGACTAGCTCATACGCAGTATTTT. Translation gives CASSEPGLAHTQYF.

This clone was found a few times. The J gene is TRBJ1-5, the V gene TRBV2; D uncertain. V was shortened by 7 bases and J by 4 bases, with 14 bases between the two germline ends. Germline V gene lookup returns CDR1 SNHLY and CDR2 FYNNEI. The CDR3 loop spans 14 amino acids. CDR3 in amino acids: CASTQDFSNQPQHF. The CDR3 nucleotides are TGTGCCAGCACTCAGGACTTTAGTAATCAGCCCCAGCATTTT.

The chain uses TRBV28 and TRBJ2-7, with TRBD1 matching over 10 bases. The length of the CDR3 is 13 residues. J lost 4 bases, V lost 6 bases, and 3 bases had no gene match. Per germline, CDR1 MDHEN and CDR2 SYDVKM. The DNA for the CDR3 is TGTGCCAGCAGGGGACAGGGGAGGTACGAGCAGTACTTC. This encodes CASRGQGRYEQYF.

The CDR3: CASSRGGQKSNYGYTF. CDR3 nucleotide sequence: TGTGCCAGCAGTCGTGGAGGACAGAAATCTAACTATGGCTACACCTTC. This chain uses TRBV27 with TRBJ1-2; a weak D match, TRBD1 (6 bases). Germline CDR1 and CDR2: MNHEY and SMNVEV (reference sequence). V lost 5 bases, J lost 0 bases, and 16 bases lay in between. This CDR3 spans 16 amino acids.

As DNA, the CDR3 is TGTGCCAGCAGCTTAGTTAGCGGGAGTGATACGCAGTATTTT. The encoded protein is CASSLVSGSDTQYF. This chain links TRBV7-8 with TRBJ2-3, with TRBD2 identical over 9 bases. Germline CDR1 is SGHVS and CDR2 is FQNEAQ. Trimming at V came to 1 base and at J to 6 bases, leaving 2 bases not matched to a gene. The CDR3 is 14 amino acids.

The chain has TRBV12-3 or TRBV12-4 and TRBJ1-1; D may be TRBD1 (6 bases). V lost 6 bases, J lost 11 bases, and 19 bases lay in between. The CDR3 is 13 amino acids. CDR3 loop: CASSSSDSFGAFF. The CDR3, as DNA: TGTGCCAGCAGCTCATCGGACAGCTTTGGGGCTTTCTTT.

J is TRBJ1-6 and V is TRBV2; TRBD1 aligns across 7 bases. V shed 7 bases and J 0 bases; nucleotides not matched to a gene: 12. The CDR3 length is 18 residues. CDR1 is SNHLY and CDR2 is FYNNEI in the germline V gene. The CDR3, as DNA: TGTGCCAGCACCCTATCAACCGGGGACAGCTCCTATAATTCACCCCTCCACTTT. This gives the protein CASTLSTGDSSYNSPLHF.

The chain is built from TRBV28 and TRBJ1-1; D not resolved. V lost 7 bases to trimming and J lost 1 base, with 13 bases between them. Germline V gene sequence: CDR1 MDHEN, CDR2 SYDVKM. The CDR3 is made up of 14 amino acids. The CDR3 region is CASNSLPGNTEAFF. The DNA of the CDR3 is TGTGCCAGCAATAGTCTCCCGGGGAACACTGAAGCTTTCTTT.

V is TRBV21-1 and J is TRBJ1-6; the table gives TRBD1 as D, unverified against the DNA. TRBV21-1 is noted as a pseudogene. The CDR3 is 18 residues long. This CDR3 reads CASSRKETESSYNSPLHF. In DNA form, the CDR3 reads TGTGCCAGCAGCAGAAAAGAGACAGAGAGCTCCTATAATTCACCCCTCCACTTT.

V is TRBV4-2 and J is TRBJ2-7, with a possible D match to TRBD2 (6 bases). Germline V lookup: CDR1 LGHNA, CDR2 YNFKEQ. V lost 0 bases to trimming and J lost 1 base, with 19 bases between them. This CDR3 is built from 18 residues. The DNA for the CDR3 is TGTGCCAGCAGCCAAGAGGGCCAAAACCGAGGAGGGTCCTACGAGCAGTACTTC. As protein: CASSQEGQNRGGSYEQYF.

DNA of the CDR3: TGTGCCAGCAGATCACGGACTAGCGGAAGCTCCTACGAGCAGTACTTC. It is translated as CASRSRTSGSSYEQYF. This chain joins TRBV6-6 and TRBJ2-7; 10 nucleotides line up with TRBD2. The CDR3 extends over 16 amino acids. Germline V gene lookup returns CDR1 MNHNY and CDR2 SVGAGI (reference sequence). V lost 6 bases to trimming and J lost 0 bases; unmatched junction nucleotides: 8.

This clone occurred a few times. The chain couples TRBV7-9 to TRBJ2-7, with D possibly matching TRBD1 (6 bases). Germline V lookup: CDR1 SEHNR, CDR2 FQNEAQ (reference sequence). V lost 3 bases, J lost 5 bases, and 11 bases lay in between. There are 13 residues in the CDR3. CDR3: CASSFLGGDEQYF. CDR3 nucleotide sequence: TGTGCCAGCAGCTTTTTAGGGGGTGACGAGCAGTACTTC.

V usage is TRBV30 and J usage is TRBJ2-5, with D unresolved. CDR1 and CDR2 (germline): GTSNPN, SVGIG (reference sequence). The CDR3 extends over 13 amino acids. V lost 1 base and J 3 bases, leaving 9 bases between the germline ends. The CDR3 DNA reads TGTGCCTGGAGTGGGTGGGCCAAAGAGACCCAGTACTTC. Protein product: CAWSGWAKETQYF.

This sequence joins TRBV4-1 and TRBJ2-7; D uncertain. This CDR3 has 16 residues. CDR1 MGHRA and CDR2 YSYEKL come from the germline V gene. Trimming took off 4 bases at V and 2 bases at J, with 18 bases between the two ends. This CDR3 reads CASSPRLADAPYEQYF. As DNA, the CDR3 is TGCGCCAGCAGCCCGCGGTTGGCAGATGCACCCTACGAGCAGTACTTC.